The present T cell receptor (beta chain) was sequenced within a study of blood T cells in healthy people across ages. A second PCR, run for roughly 7 to 11 cycles, used a sample-barcoded 5' primer plus a J-beta primer mix. The authors tagged each cDNA molecule using a template-switch adaptor with 12 random nucleotides. Sequencing recovered at least 2.5 million CDR3-containing paired-end reads from each sample. TCRdb analysed the 5' RACE reads with MiXCR anew, one entry per CDR3 protein. The sample has fewer than 600,000 distinct CDR3 sequences, about a quarter seen once. The CDR3 is made up of 18 amino acids. Germline V gives CDR1 SGHAT, CDR2 FQNNGV. The junction had 14 bases not matched to a gene; V was cut back by 7 bases and J by 0 bases. The same data also contributed to another study, on T cells of mothers and their children. That work contributes: The overlap seen between related mothers and children slightly exceeded that of unrelated pairs, though not significantly.

The sequenced material came from blood. This rearrangement joins TRBV11-2 to TRBJ2-7; 11 bases are a match to TRBD2. The sequence derives from a boy younger than 10 in good health. The CDR3, as DNA: TGTGCCAGCACCCAAGGCCTAGCGGGGGGCAGAAACTCCTACGAGCAGTACTTC. It codes for CASTQGLAGGRNSYEQYF.